The entry below gives a single TCR beta chain sequence along with its context. Its cognate antigen is unknown. Preparation of the TCRbeta library used unique molecular identifiers. TCRdb reanalysed the PCR reads using MiXCR and keeps one entry per CDR3 protein. The table lists 200,000 to 250,000 distinct CDR3 sequences, 20% to 30% of them singletons, with around 4.8% in the top ten. The data are from a study of T-cell reconstitution after alpha-beta-depleted transplantation in children. Findings of the study overall: Expanded graft clones numbering several hundred reportedly gave rise to alpha-beta T cells about two months after transplant. T-cell numbers and diversity one year post-transplant derived largely from freshly generated T cells. Some patients showed high day-60 TCRbeta diversity, which derived from surviving recipient T cells and thymic progenitors.

With 6 bases removed from V and 9 bases from J, the gap between germline ends came to 15 bases. The CDR3 covers 13 residues. This receptor was taken from a female patient aged 2 to 10 who had a stem cell transplant for congenital amegakaryocytic thrombocytopenia, so the T cells may come from the graft donor. The chain links TRBV12-3 or TRBV12-4 to TRBJ2-4, with D tentatively TRBD2 (5 bases). Sequencing used PBMCs, mostly from graft donor cells, obtained 360 days after TCRalphabeta/CD19-depleted stem cell transplant. CDR3 sequence (DNA): TGTGCCAGCAGCTCCTCTGGAGAGGGCATTCAGTACTTC. Encoded protein: CASSSSGEGIQYF.